This T cell receptor beta chain originates from a study of T cells in Graves' hyperthyroidism and ophthalmopathy. Amplification of TCR beta CDR3 regions was performed using RNA transcripts as template. The HTBI primer set served for first-round RT-PCR of the TCR CDR3. TCRdb used MiXCR to reprocess the multiplex PCR reads, holding one entry per CDR3 protein. The table has approximately 600,000 distinct CDR3 sequences, approximately 15% seen once. This clonotype was recorded at least ten times. The germline V gene has CDR1 MNHNS and CDR2 SASEGT. CDR3 length equals 15 residues. The V gene end was trimmed by 6 bases and the J gene end by 6 bases; junction bases not matched to a gene: 10.

The chain is built from TRBV6-1 and TRBJ2-3, with TRBD1 identical over 9 bases. What was sequenced was blood. The sequence came from a woman aged 30 to 39 with Graves' hyperthyroidism that later progressed to Graves' ophthalmopathy. The CDR3 coding sequence is TGTGCCAGCAGCTACAGGGGGCAGGGAGGGGATACGCAGTATTTT. As protein: CASSYRGQGGDTQYF.